The rows below give T cell receptor beta chains drawn from one sample of a study of blood T cell repertoires in COVID-19. Clones were read by immunoSEQ multiplex PCR, and TCRdb kept only the in-frame ones, dropping some. The sample has some 400,000 clones; approximately 89% are singletons. What was sequenced was PBMCs or T cells enriched from blood (not recorded which). These receptors were collected from a middle-aged woman who had been exposed to COVID-19. Each CDR3 is given with its conserved first and last residue.

>TRBV20-1|TRBJ2-5|14
CSASSGGRGETQYF
>TRBV4-1|TRBJ1-3|14
CASRQQGAGNTIYF
>TRBV27|TRBJ1-1|11
CASRLRGEAFF
>TRBV12-3/TRBV12-4|TRBJ1-3|13
CASGQNSGNTIYF
>TRBV9|TRBJ2-1|16
CASSGSPRRVDNEQFF
>TRBV30|TRBJ1-6|13
CAWKEQHNSPLHF
>TRBV6-5|TRBJ2-7|14
CASGSMRSSYEQYF
>TRBV18|TRBJ2-3|15
CASSPLDRATDTQYF
>TRBV7-2|TRBJ2-3|14
CASSVGGGTDTQYF
>TRBV29-1|TRBJ2-5|13
CSVGTSGGETQYF
>TRBV7-2|TRBJ2-1|13
CASSSPLDNEQFF
>TRBV18|TRBJ1-4|15
CASSPDRGGNEKLFF
>TRBV3-1/TRBV3-2|TRBJ2-2|15
CASSRTSGGTGELFF
>TRBV28|TRBJ1-1|15
CASSPHLTGNTEAFF
>TRBV9|TRBJ2-5|13
CASSIASQETQYF
>TRBV10-1|TRBJ1-2|14
CASSEGRGTSGYTF
>TRBV11-3|TRBJ1-3|15
CASSLQGSSGNTIYF
>TRBV27|TRBJ2-3|16
CASSTGGRASTDTQYF
>TRBV7-9|TRBJ2-1|12
CASSLVNFEQFF
>TRBV19|TRBJ2-2|14
CASNAGVRTGELFF
>TRBV6-2/TRBV6-3|TRBJ2-1|15
CASSVRRSSYNEQFF
>TRBV5-5|TRBJ1-4|15
CASSIGQGYNEKLFF
>TRBV5-6|TRBJ1-1|15
CASSIIRMRGTEAFF
>TRBV27|TRBJ2-7|15
CASSRPGLVYSEQYF
>TRBV30|TRBJ1-4|15
CAWSPSDLRREKLFF
>TRBV11-2|TRBJ1-1|15
CASRLLDRGSTEAFF
>TRBV19|TRBJ1-2|14
CASSRVTGNYGYTF
>TRBV10-2|TRBJ1-1|12
CASSGSRTEAFF
>TRBV3-1/TRBV3-2|TRBJ1-6|17
CASSQFRTGAQYIPLHF
>TRBV19|TRBJ1-4|14
CASSQQGGNEKLFF
>TRBV2|TRBJ1-4|14
CASSERQINEKLFF
>TRBV18|TRBJ1-3|16
CASSPQRTADLNTIYF
>TRBV7-9|TRBJ2-4|14
CASGKQEAKNIQYF
>TRBV5-4|TRBJ1-1|14
CASSLDGMRTEAFF
>TRBV4-3|TRBJ1-1|15
CASSRARTGNTEAFF
>TRBV3-1/TRBV3-2|TRBJ1-1|18
CASPRPGVGLFMNTEAFF
>TRBV27|TRBJ2-1|15
CASSLLSGKANEQFF
>TRBV7-2|TRBJ1-1|12
CATQGTNTEAFF
>TRBV6-5|TRBJ1-5|14
CASSRTGMNQPQHF
>TRBV2|TRBJ2-7|13
CASRNPAGGEQYF
>TRBV19|TRBJ1-1|15
CASSIARIRDTEAFF
>TRBV20-1|TRBJ2-7|11
CSARVGGEQYF
>TRBV4-1|TRBJ2-2|14
CASSQDRGVGELFF
>TRBV30|TRBJ1-5|14
CAWSLNDGDQPQHF
>TRBV18|TRBJ2-2|15
CASSPLGLNTGELFF
>TRBV7-2|TRBJ2-1|14
CASSLAGGYNEQFF
>TRBV5-4|TRBJ2-5|15
CASRRGLAGKETQYF
>TRBV24-1|TRBJ1-3|17
CATSDLNSYHSGNTIYF
>TRBV12-3/TRBV12-4|TRBJ1-2|13
CASRLTGGGGYTF
>TRBV19|TRBJ1-5|18
CASSIPWLGQGGRQPQHF
>TRBV5-1|TRBJ2-6|18
CASSLVWDIYSGANVLTF
>TRBV12-3/TRBV12-4|TRBJ1-3|13
CASSFYAGNTIYF
>TRBV24-1|TRBJ2-1|16
CATSPGTSGSYNEQFF
>TRBV6-5|TRBJ1-6|15
CASSPTRQGGSPLHF
>TRBV6-5|TRBJ1-1|11
CASQRGRRAFF
>TRBV30|TRBJ1-2|15
CAWSVQGARIYGYTF
>TRBV5-6|TRBJ1-5|14
CASSLRGSNQPQHF
>TRBV5-1|TRBJ1-2|13
CASSLADRSGYTF
>TRBV19|TRBJ1-5|20
CASSIIRGRQGVPSNQPQHF